This entry concerns a single TCR beta chain. The data belong to a study of tumor-infiltrating lymphocytes in oesophageal squamous cell carcinoma. Via MiXCR, TCRdb re-called the PCR reads, giving one row per CDR3 protein. The table includes about 10,000 distinct CDR3 sequences, around 60% detected once. Trimming removed 8 bases at V and 6 bases at J, with 13 bases between. From germline, CDR1 is MNHEY and CDR2 SVGAGI. This CDR3 is built from 12 residues. The J gene is TRBJ1-2, the V gene TRBV6-5, with D unclear. The origin of this receptor is a female donor with esophageal squamous cell carcinoma. What was sequenced was esophageal tumor tissue. DNA of the CDR3: TGTGCCAGCCATACTGGAGGCGATGGCTACACCTTC. It translates to CASHTGGDGYTF.